This T cell receptor (beta chain) appears in the sequencing data of a study of T cell responses to AZD1222 COVID-19 vaccine. This CDR3 contains 16 residues. CDR1 is SGHDN, CDR2 FVKESK, per germline. V was cut by 0 bases and J by 6 bases, with 18 bases left in between. Produced via immunoSEQ multiplex PCR; TCRdb's table is partial and in-frame only. This table holds 150,000 to 200,000 clones, about nine tenths found once. The receptor was derived from an adult in good health. The sample consisted of peripheral blood, taken on day 0 of MenACWY control vaccination. The genes are TRBV14 and TRBJ2-7, with D possibly TRBD2 on 7 matching bases. CDR3 coding DNA: TGTGCCAGCAGCCAAGATCTCGCGGGGGCCTCCGGCGAGCAGTACTTC. This translates into CASSQDLAGASGEQYF.